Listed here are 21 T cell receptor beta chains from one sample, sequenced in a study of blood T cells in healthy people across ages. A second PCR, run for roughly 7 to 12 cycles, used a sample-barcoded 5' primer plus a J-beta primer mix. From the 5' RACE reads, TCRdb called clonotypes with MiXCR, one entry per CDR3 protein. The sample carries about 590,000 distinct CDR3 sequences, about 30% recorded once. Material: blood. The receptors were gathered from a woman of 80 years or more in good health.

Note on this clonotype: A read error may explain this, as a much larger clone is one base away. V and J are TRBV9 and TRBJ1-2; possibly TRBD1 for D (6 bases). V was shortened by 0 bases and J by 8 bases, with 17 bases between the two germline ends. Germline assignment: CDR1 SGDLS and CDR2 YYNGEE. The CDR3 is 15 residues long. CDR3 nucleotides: TGTGCCAGCAGCGTAGGGGACACCTTTCGAGGGGGCTACACCTTC. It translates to CASSVGDTFRGGYTF.

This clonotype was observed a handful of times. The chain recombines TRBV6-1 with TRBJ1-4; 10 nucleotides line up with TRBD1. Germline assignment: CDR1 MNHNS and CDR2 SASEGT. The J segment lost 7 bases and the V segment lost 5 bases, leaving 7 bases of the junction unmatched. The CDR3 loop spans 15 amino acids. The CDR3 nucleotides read TGTGCCAGCAGTTCCGGGACAGGGGTTTTTGAAAAACTGTTTTTT. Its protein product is CASSSGTGVFEKLFF.

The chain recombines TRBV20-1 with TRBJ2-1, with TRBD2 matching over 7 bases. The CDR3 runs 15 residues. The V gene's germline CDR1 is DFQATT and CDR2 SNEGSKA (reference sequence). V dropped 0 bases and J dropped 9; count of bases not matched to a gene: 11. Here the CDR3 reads CSARDYQRTRAEQFF. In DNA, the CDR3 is TGCAGTGCTAGAGATTATCAGCGGACTAGGGCTGAGCAGTTCTTC.

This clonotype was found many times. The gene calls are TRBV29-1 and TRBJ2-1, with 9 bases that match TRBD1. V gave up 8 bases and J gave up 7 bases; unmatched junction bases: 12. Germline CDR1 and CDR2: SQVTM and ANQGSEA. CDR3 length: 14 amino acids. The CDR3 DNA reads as TGCAGCTCTCGTAGGGGGACAGGGTTTAATGAGCAGTTCTTC. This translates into CSSRRGTGFNEQFF.

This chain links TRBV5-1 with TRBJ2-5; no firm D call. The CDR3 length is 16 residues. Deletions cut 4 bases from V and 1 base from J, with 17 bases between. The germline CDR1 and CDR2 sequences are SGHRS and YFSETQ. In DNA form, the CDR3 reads TGCGCCAGCAGCCCTTTCCGGAAGGGAATCCAAGAGACCCAGTACTTC. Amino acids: CASSPFRKGIQETQYF.

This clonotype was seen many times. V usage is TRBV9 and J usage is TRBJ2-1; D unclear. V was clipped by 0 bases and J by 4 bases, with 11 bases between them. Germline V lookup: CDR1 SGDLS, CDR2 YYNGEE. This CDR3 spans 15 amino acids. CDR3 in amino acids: CASSVDGPSYNEQFF. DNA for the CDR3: TGTGCCAGCAGCGTAGACGGGCCCTCGTACAATGAGCAGTTCTTC.

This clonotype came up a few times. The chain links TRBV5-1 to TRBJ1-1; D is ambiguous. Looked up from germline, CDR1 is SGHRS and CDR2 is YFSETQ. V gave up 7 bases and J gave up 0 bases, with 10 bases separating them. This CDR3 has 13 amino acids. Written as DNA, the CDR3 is TGCGCCAGCGCCCCGACACTGAACACTGAAGCTTTCTTT. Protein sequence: CASAPTLNTEAFF.

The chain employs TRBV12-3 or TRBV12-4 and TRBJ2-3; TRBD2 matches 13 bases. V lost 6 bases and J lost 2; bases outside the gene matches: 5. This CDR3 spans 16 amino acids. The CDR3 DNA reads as TGTGCCAGCAGCCGGACTAGCGGGGGCCTCACAGATACGCAGTATTTT. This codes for CASSRTSGGLTDTQYF.

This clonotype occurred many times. DNA of the CDR3: TGTGCCAGCAGCCAAGTAGCGGATTCCTACAATGAGCAGTTCTTC. As protein: CASSQVADSYNEQFF. This chain joins TRBV3-1 and TRBJ2-1, with a weak D call TRBD2 (6 bases). The germline V and J ends were trimmed by 1 base and 1 base, with 8 bases remaining between them. The germline V gene has CDR1 LGHDT and CDR2 YNNKEL (reference sequence). The CDR3 runs 15 residues.

CDR3 DNA: TGTGCCAGTAGTATCTTGGGGGCATACAATGAGCAGTTCTTC. It yields the protein CASSILGAYNEQFF. V usage is TRBV19 and J usage is TRBJ2-1, with a possible D match to TRBD1 (6 bases). This CDR3 spans 14 amino acids. CDR1 is LNHDA, CDR2 SQIVND, per germline (reference sequence). The germline V and J ends were trimmed by 3 bases and 4 bases, with 10 bases remaining between them.

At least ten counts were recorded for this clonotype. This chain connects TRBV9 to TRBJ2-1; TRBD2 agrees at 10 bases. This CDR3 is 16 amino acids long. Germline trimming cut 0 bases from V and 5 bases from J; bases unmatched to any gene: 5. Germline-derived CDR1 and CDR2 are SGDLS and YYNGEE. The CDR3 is CASSVGSSGGHNEQFF. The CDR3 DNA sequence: TGTGCCAGCAGCGTAGGTAGTAGCGGGGGGCACAATGAGCAGTTCTTC.

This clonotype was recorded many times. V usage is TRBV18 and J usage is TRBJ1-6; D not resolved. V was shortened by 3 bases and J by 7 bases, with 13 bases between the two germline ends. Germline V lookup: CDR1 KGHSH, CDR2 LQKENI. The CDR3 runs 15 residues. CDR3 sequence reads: CASSPQGYPNSPLHF. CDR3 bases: TGTGCCAGCTCACCTCAAGGATATCCCAATTCACCCCTCCACTTT.

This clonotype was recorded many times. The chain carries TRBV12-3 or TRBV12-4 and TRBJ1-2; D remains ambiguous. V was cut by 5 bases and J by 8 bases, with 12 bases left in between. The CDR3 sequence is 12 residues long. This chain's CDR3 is CASSPGIRGYTF. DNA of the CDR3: TGTGCCAGCAGTCCGGGAATCCGGGGCTACACCTTC.

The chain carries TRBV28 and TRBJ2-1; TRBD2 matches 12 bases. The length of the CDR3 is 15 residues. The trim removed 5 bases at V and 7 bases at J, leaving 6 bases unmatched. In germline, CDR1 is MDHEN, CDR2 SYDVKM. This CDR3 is CASSETSGRGNEQFF. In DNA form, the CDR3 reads TGTGCCAGCAGTGAGACTAGCGGGAGAGGGAATGAGCAGTTCTTC.

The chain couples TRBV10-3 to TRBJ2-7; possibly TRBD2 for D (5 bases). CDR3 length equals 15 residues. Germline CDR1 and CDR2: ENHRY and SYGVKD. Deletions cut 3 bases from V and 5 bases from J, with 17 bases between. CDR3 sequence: CAISDGESSYNEQYF. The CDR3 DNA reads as TGTGCCATCAGTGACGGGGAAAGCTCCTACAACGAGCAGTACTTC.

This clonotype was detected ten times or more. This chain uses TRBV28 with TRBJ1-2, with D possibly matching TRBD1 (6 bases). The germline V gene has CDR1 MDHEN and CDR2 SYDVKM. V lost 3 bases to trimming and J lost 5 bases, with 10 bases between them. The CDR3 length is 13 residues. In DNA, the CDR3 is TGTGCCAGCAGTTTCTCCAGGGGATATGGCTACACCTTC. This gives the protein CASSFSRGYGYTF.

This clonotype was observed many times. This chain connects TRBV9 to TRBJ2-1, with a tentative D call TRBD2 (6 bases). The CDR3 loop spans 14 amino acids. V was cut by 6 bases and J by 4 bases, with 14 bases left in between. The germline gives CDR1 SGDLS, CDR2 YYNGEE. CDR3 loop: CASKPGTEYNEQFF. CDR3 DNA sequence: TGTGCCAGCAAACCCGGGACTGAATACAATGAGCAGTTCTTC.

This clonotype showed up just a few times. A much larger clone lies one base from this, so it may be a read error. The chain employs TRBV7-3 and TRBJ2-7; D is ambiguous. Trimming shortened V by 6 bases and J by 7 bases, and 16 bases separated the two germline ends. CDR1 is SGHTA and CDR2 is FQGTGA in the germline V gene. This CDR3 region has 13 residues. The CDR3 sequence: CASSASSYNEQYF. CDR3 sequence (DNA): TGTGCCAGCAGTGCTAGTAGCTACAATGAGCAGTACTTC.

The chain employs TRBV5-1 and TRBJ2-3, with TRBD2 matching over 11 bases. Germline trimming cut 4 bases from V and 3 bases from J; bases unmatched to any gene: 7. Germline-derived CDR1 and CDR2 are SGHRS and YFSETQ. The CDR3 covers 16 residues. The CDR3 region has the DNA TGCGCCAGCAGCGACGAACTAGCGGGAGCGACAGATACGCAGTATTTT. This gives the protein CASSDELAGATDTQYF.

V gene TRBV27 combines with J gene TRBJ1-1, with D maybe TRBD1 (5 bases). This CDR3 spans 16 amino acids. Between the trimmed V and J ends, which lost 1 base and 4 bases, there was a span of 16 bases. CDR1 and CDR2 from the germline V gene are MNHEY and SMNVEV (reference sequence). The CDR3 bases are TGTGCCAGCAGTTTATGGGGTTTATCTGGGGGCACTGAAGCTTTCTTT. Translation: CASSLWGLSGGTEAFF.

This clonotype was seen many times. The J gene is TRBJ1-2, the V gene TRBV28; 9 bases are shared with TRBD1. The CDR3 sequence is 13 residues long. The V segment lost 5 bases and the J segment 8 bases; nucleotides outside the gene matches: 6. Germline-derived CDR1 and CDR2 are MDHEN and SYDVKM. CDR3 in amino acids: CASSRDREDGYTF. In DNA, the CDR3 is TGTGCCAGCAGTAGGGACAGGGAGGACGGCTACACCTTC.